The rows below give T cell receptor beta chains drawn from one sample of a study of blood T cell repertoires in COVID-19. The data were produced by immunoSEQ multiplex PCR, yet TCRdb's version contains in-frame clones alone and is incomplete. The repertoire has under 200,000 clones, around 84% of them found once; the top ten carry roughly 7%. Sequenced sample: peripheral blood. The receptors stem from a man aged 45-60 years with active or convalescent COVID-19. The CDR3 runs from the conserved cysteine through the conserved F or W. D genes are given only for firm matches. Expanded clones get a size class; other rows say once, few or many, or leave the size out.

j_gene: TRBJ1-1
abundance: NA
d_gene: TRBD1
v_gene: TRBV5-4
len: 15
CDR3aa: CASSLNRQGETEAFF
CDR3nt: TGTGCCAGCAGCTTAAACCGACAGGGGGAGACTGAAGCTTTCTTT

j_gene: TRBJ1-6
abundance: NA
d_gene: TRBD1
v_gene: TRBV5-4
len: 15
CDR3aa: CASSIEGQLNSPLHF
CDR3nt: TGTGCCAGCAGCATAGAGGGACAGCTAAATTCACCCCTCCACTTT

j_gene: TRBJ2-1
abundance: NA
d_gene: TRBD2
v_gene: TRBV29-1
len: 15
CDR3aa: CSVDKAGDTYNEQFF
CDR3nt: TGCAGCGTTGATAAAGCGGGAGATACTTACAATGAGCAGTTCTTC

j_gene: TRBJ1-1
abundance: NA
d_gene: TRBD1
v_gene: TRBV7-2
len: 14
CDR3aa: CASSPQGQGFKAFF
CDR3nt: TGTGCCAGCAGCCCCCAGGGACAGGGGTTCAAAGCTTTCTTT

j_gene: TRBJ1-5
abundance: once
d_gene: NA
v_gene: TRBV19
len: 16
CDR3aa: CASSILTRGTNQPQHF
CDR3nt: TGTGCCAGTAGTATTCTCACCCGGGGAACCAATCAGCCCCAGCATTTT

j_gene: TRBJ2-1
abundance: NA
d_gene: NA
v_gene: TRBV29-1
len: 16
CDR3aa: CSGEGGGSSSYNEQFF
CDR3nt: TGCAGCGGGGAAGGTGGAGGCTCGAGCTCCTACAATGAGCAGTTCTTC

j_gene: TRBJ1-5
abundance: once
d_gene: NA
v_gene: TRBV3-1/TRBV3-2
len: 18
CDR3aa: CASSQDQYSRYSNQPQHF
CDR3nt: TGTGCCAGCAGCCAAGATCAGTACAGCCGCTATAGCAATCAGCCCCAGCATTTT

j_gene: TRBJ2-2
abundance: NA
d_gene: NA
v_gene: TRBV6-6
len: 15
CDR3aa: CASSYSDVGTGELFF
CDR3nt: TGTGCCAGCAGTTACTCCGACGTCGGGACCGGGGAGCTGTTTTTT

j_gene: TRBJ2-3
abundance: NA
d_gene: NA
v_gene: TRBV24-1
len: 16
CDR3aa: CATSDLQPGYADTQYF
CDR3nt: TGTGCCACCAGTGATTTGCAACCGGGATACGCAGATACGCAGTATTTT

j_gene: TRBJ1-1
abundance: NA
d_gene: NA
v_gene: TRBV27
len: 15
CDR3aa: CASSPFGGRNTEAFF
CDR3nt: TGTGCCAGCAGTCCGTTTGGGGGCAGGAACACTGAAGCTTTCTTT

j_gene: TRBJ1-5
abundance: NA
d_gene: NA
v_gene: TRBV19
len: 12
CDR3aa: CATSTGTQPQHF
CDR3nt: TGTGCCACCTCGACGGGGACACAGCCCCAGCATTTT

j_gene: TRBJ1-4
abundance: NA
d_gene: NA
v_gene: TRBV7-6
len: 15
CDR3aa: CASSLVGGQGPKLFF
CDR3nt: TGTGCCAGCAGCTTGGTCGGCGGTCAGGGCCCGAAACTGTTTTTT

j_gene: TRBJ1-1
abundance: NA
d_gene: NA
v_gene: TRBV6-5
len: 13
CDR3aa: CASTNGRRAEAFF
CDR3nt: TGTGCCAGCACCAACGGCAGGCGGGCTGAAGCTTTCTTT

j_gene: TRBJ1-3
abundance: NA
d_gene: TRBD1
v_gene: TRBV5-1
len: 16
CDR3aa: CASSLTGQGYGNTIYF
CDR3nt: TGCGCCAGCAGCTTGACCGGACAGGGTTACGGAAACACCATATATTTT

j_gene: TRBJ1-5
abundance: NA
d_gene: TRBD1
v_gene: TRBV24-1
len: 19
CDR3aa: CATSDLLGQGASSNQPQHF
CDR3nt: TGTGCCACCAGTGATTTGTTAGGACAGGGGGCAAGTAGCAATCAGCCCCAGCATTTT

j_gene: TRBJ1-2
abundance: NA
d_gene: TRBD1
v_gene: TRBV5-8
len: 14
CDR3aa: CASRQLQGYYGYTF
CDR3nt: TGTGCCAGCAGACAATTACAGGGGTACTATGGCTACACCTTC

j_gene: TRBJ2-5
abundance: NA
d_gene: TRBD2
v_gene: TRBV6-5
len: 15
CDR3aa: CASSIAGGVQETQYF
CDR3nt: TGTGCCAGCTCCATAGCGGGGGGCGTCCAGGAGACCCAGTACTTC

j_gene: TRBJ1-1
abundance: NA
d_gene: NA
v_gene: TRBV18
len: 14
CDR3aa: CASSPPVGSGEAFF
CDR3nt: TGTGCCAGCTCACCACCAGTAGGTTCGGGTGAAGCTTTCTTT

j_gene: TRBJ2-3
abundance: few
d_gene: NA
v_gene: TRBV5-6
len: 14
CDR3aa: CASSLELGTDTQYF
CDR3nt: TGTGCCAGCAGCTTGGAGTTAGGCACAGATACGCAGTATTTT

j_gene: TRBJ2-7
abundance: NA
d_gene: TRBD1
v_gene: TRBV5-8
len: 14
CDR3aa: CASVLDRGSYEQYF
CDR3nt: TGTGCCAGCGTACTGGACAGGGGATCCTACGAGCAGTACTTC

j_gene: TRBJ1-4
abundance: NA
d_gene: TRBD1
v_gene: TRBV2
len: 15
CDR3aa: CASSGQGASNEKLFF
CDR3nt: TGTGCCAGCAGTGGACAGGGGGCATCGAATGAAAAACTGTTTTTT

j_gene: TRBJ2-4
abundance: NA
d_gene: NA
v_gene: TRBV3-1/TRBV3-2
len: 18
CDR3aa: CASSQDLGSRGAWDIQYF
CDR3nt: TGTGCCAGCAGCCAAGATCTTGGGTCCAGGGGGGCGTGGGACATTCAGTACTTC

j_gene: TRBJ2-1
abundance: NA
d_gene: TRBD2
v_gene: TRBV6-4
len: 15
CDR3aa: CASSVTGLERDEQFF
CDR3nt: TGTGCCAGCAGTGTAACGGGACTAGAACGGGATGAGCAGTTCTTC

j_gene: TRBJ1-1
abundance: NA
d_gene: NA
v_gene: TRBV6-4
len: 13
CDR3aa: CASRNRMNTEAFF
CDR3nt: TGTGCCAGCAGAAATAGAATGAACACTGAAGCTTTCTTT

j_gene: TRBJ2-2
abundance: NA
d_gene: TRBD2
v_gene: TRBV9
len: 19
CDR3aa: CASSGRLAGGTLGAGELFF
CDR3nt: TGTGCCAGCAGCGGCCGACTAGCGGGGGGCACCCTAGGTGCCGGGGAGCTGTTTTTT

j_gene: TRBJ1-2
abundance: NA
d_gene: NA
v_gene: TRBV23-1
len: 18
CDR3aa: CASSPKLWKGVGDYGYTF
CDR3nt: TGCGCCAGCAGTCCCAAACTCTGGAAAGGGGTCGGAGACTATGGCTACACCTTC

j_gene: TRBJ2-7
abundance: NA
d_gene: TRBD2
v_gene: TRBV27
len: 16
CDR3aa: CASSLSGRGRSYEQYF
CDR3nt: TGTGCCAGCAGTTTATCTGGGAGGGGCCGCAGCTACGAGCAGTACTTC

j_gene: TRBJ1-5
abundance: NA
d_gene: NA
v_gene: TRBV7-8
len: 15
CDR3aa: CASSTESGAGQPQHF
CDR3nt: TGTGCCAGCAGCACAGAATCAGGGGCGGGTCAGCCCCAGCATTTT

j_gene: TRBJ2-7
abundance: NA
d_gene: TRBD2
v_gene: TRBV4-2
len: 15
CDR3aa: CASSQAAGGTYEQYF
CDR3nt: TGTGCCAGCAGCCAAGCTGCGGGAGGGACCTACGAGCAGTACTTC

j_gene: TRBJ1-5
abundance: few
d_gene: NA
v_gene: TRBV24-1
len: 17
CDR3aa: CATSDPSGTNSNQPQHF
CDR3nt: TGTGCCACCAGTGATCCGTCCGGGACAAATAGCAATCAGCCCCAGCATTTT

j_gene: TRBJ2-6
abundance: NA
d_gene: TRBD1
v_gene: TRBV18
len: 17
CDR3aa: CASSPGTAASGANVLTF
CDR3nt: TGTGCCAGCTCACCAGGGACAGCCGCATCTGGGGCCAACGTCCTGACTTTC

j_gene: TRBJ1-1
abundance: NA
d_gene: NA
v_gene: TRBV5-4
len: 12
CDR3aa: CASSWRTEAAFF
CDR3nt: TGTGCCAGCAGCTGGAGGACAGAGGCGGCTTTCTTT

j_gene: TRBJ1-2
abundance: once
d_gene: NA
v_gene: TRBV14
len: 15
CDR3aa: CASSRTQGSLYGYTF
CDR3nt: TGTGCCAGCAGCCGAACCCAGGGATCGCTCTATGGCTACACCTTC

j_gene: TRBJ1-5
abundance: NA
d_gene: NA
v_gene: TRBV24-1
len: 14
CDR3aa: CATSDAGKDQPQHF
CDR3nt: TGTGCCACCAGTGATGCGGGGAAGGATCAGCCCCAGCATTTT

j_gene: TRBJ1-2
abundance: NA
d_gene: TRBD1
v_gene: TRBV19
len: 15
CDR3aa: CASSTEGAIGYGYTF
CDR3nt: TGTGCCAGTAGTACCGAGGGGGCAATCGGCTATGGCTACACCTTC

j_gene: TRBJ1-2
abundance: NA
d_gene: NA
v_gene: TRBV9
len: 17
CDR3aa: CASSADSRVKQGYGYTF
CDR3nt: TGTGCCAGCAGCGCCGATTCCAGGGTTAAGCAGGGCTATGGCTACACCTTC

j_gene: TRBJ1-1
abundance: NA
d_gene: TRBD1
v_gene: TRBV5-1
len: 15
CDR3aa: CASSLLGQGYTEAFF
CDR3nt: TGCGCCAGCAGCTTACTGGGACAGGGCTACACTGAAGCTTTCTTT

j_gene: TRBJ1-5
abundance: NA
d_gene: NA
v_gene: TRBV6-5
len: 15
CDR3aa: CASSPMGVSNQPQHF
CDR3nt: TGTGCCAGCAGCCCAATGGGAGTTAGCAATCAGCCCCAGCATTTT

j_gene: TRBJ2-5
abundance: NA
d_gene: NA
v_gene: TRBV4-1
len: 15
CDR3aa: CASSDPGGQRETQYF
CDR3nt: TGCGCCAGCAGCGACCCCGGGGGGCAGAGGGAGACCCAGTACTTC

j_gene: TRBJ1-6
abundance: once
d_gene: TRBD1
v_gene: TRBV5-4
len: 14
CDR3aa: CASSWTGGNSPLHF
CDR3nt: TGTGCCAGCAGCTGGACAGGGGGGAATTCACCCCTCCACTTT

j_gene: TRBJ1-4
abundance: NA
d_gene: NA
v_gene: TRBV9
len: 16
CDR3aa: CASSVAPAAANEKLFF
CDR3nt: TGTGCCAGCAGCGTAGCCCCCGCCGCGGCTAATGAAAAACTGTTTTTT

j_gene: TRBJ2-5
abundance: NA
d_gene: TRBD2
v_gene: TRBV13
len: 15
CDR3aa: CASSRLAGLQETQYF
CDR3nt: TGTGCCAGCAGCCGTCTAGCGGGTCTTCAAGAGACCCAGTACTTC